This is a list of T cell receptor beta chains from one sample in a study of CD8 T cells in Susac syndrome. Each CDR3 protein gets one entry after TCRdb re-called the immunoSEQ multiplex PCR reads with MiXCR. The repertoire includes some 300,000 distinct CDR3 sequences, roughly 85% of them detected once, and 0.2% to 0.25% sits in the top ten. Sequenced sample: CD8+ T cells from PBMCs. Every receptor here comes from a human donor with multiple sclerosis. CDR3s include the opening cysteine and the closing phenylalanine or tryptophan. D genes are given only for firm matches. The size field is filled for only some rows; it gives once, few, many or a size class.

CDR3,DNA,size,J,length,D,V
CASSQDTGGTGMEYEQYF,TGCGCCAGCAGCCAAGATACGGGGGGGACAGGGATGGAATACGAGCAGTACTTC,NA,TRBJ2-7,18,NA,TRBV4-3
CASSLRTSGASYEQYF,TGTGCCAGCAGTTTGAGAACTAGCGGGGCCTCCTACGAGCAGTACTTC,few,TRBJ2-7,16,TRBD2,TRBV12-3/TRBV12-4
CASSQVGDYGYTF,TGTGCCAGCAGCCAAGTAGGGGATTATGGCTACACCTTC,NA,TRBJ1-2,13,NA,TRBV14
CASSELTSGIYEQYF,TGTGCCAGCAGCGAACTTACTAGCGGGATCTACGAGCAGTACTTC,NA,TRBJ2-7,15,TRBD2,TRBV6-1
CASSQESGTSGIYEQYF,TGTGCCAGCAGCCAAGAGTCCGGGACTAGCGGGATCTACGAGCAGTACTTC,NA,TRBJ2-7,17,TRBD2,TRBV4-2
CASSLQETQYF,TGTGCCAGCAGCTTACAAGAGACCCAGTACTTC,many,TRBJ2-5,11,NA,TRBV28
CATYILGASDTEAFF,TGTGCCACCTACATCCTAGGGGCGAGTGACACTGAAGCTTTCTTT,NA,TRBJ1-1,15,NA,TRBV11-2
CASSLVDLKRSPHNEQFF,TGCGCCAGCAGCTTGGTTGACCTGAAACGAAGCCCCCACAATGAGCAGTTCTTC,NA,TRBJ2-1,18,NA,TRBV5-1
CASSAGLAGAHNEQFF,TGTGCCAGCAGCGCCGGACTAGCGGGAGCGCACAATGAGCAGTTCTTC,NA,TRBJ2-1,16,TRBD2,TRBV11-3
CATSTPRFTDTQYF,TGTGCCACCAGCACACCTCGGTTCACAGATACGCAGTATTTT,NA,TRBJ2-3,14,NA,TRBV15
CASSSRETNTEAFF,TGTGCCAGCAGTTCCCGAGAGACGAACACTGAAGCTTTCTTT,NA,TRBJ1-1,14,NA,TRBV6-5
CASSQRLVNKDTQYF,TGTGCCAGCAGTCAAAGGCTAGTAAACAAAGATACGCAGTATTTT,NA,TRBJ2-3,15,NA,TRBV28
CASSSGTRNIQYF,TGTGCCAGCAGCTCCGGGACTAGAAACATTCAGTACTTC,NA,TRBJ2-4,13,TRBD2,TRBV27
CASSQGVTTDTQYF,TGCGCCAGCAGCCAAGGAGTCACCACAGATACGCAGTATTTT,few,TRBJ2-3,14,NA,TRBV4-3
CASSSREGPPDTQYF,TGTGCCAGCAGCTCGCGGGAGGGCCCACCAGATACGCAGTATTTT,NA,TRBJ2-3,15,TRBD2,TRBV7-3
CASSDGWTGFYNEQFF,TGTGCCAGCAGTGACGGGTGGACAGGGTTCTACAATGAGCAGTTCTTC,NA,TRBJ2-1,16,TRBD1,TRBV6-4
CASSYPGGGSYEQYF,TGTGCCAGCAGTTACCCCGGGGGGGGCTCCTACGAGCAGTACTTC,few,TRBJ2-7,15,TRBD2,TRBV6-5
CASSWTDRAGNTIYF,TGTGCCAGCAGTTGGACGGACAGGGCTGGAAACACCATATATTTT,NA,TRBJ1-3,15,TRBD1,TRBV6-2/TRBV6-3
CASSFPKGGDQETQYF,TGTGCCAGCAGCTTCCCGAAGGGGGGGGATCAAGAGACCCAGTACTTC,NA,TRBJ2-5,16,NA,TRBV7-9
CAWGTWGYEQYF,TGTGCCTGGGGGACTTGGGGCTACGAGCAGTACTTC,NA,TRBJ2-7,12,NA,TRBV30
CSALGQTRSYEQYF,TGCAGTGCTTTAGGACAGACGAGATCCTACGAGCAGTACTTC,once,TRBJ2-7,14,NA,TRBV20-1
CSVVDDAGRSESSPGELFF,TGCAGCGTTGTAGATGATGCAGGGCGGTCTGAATCATCCCCCGGGGAGCTGTTTTTT,NA,TRBJ2-2,19,NA,TRBV29-1
CSGAGQPNYGYTF,TGCAGCGGCGCCGGACAGCCTAACTATGGCTACACCTTC,NA,TRBJ1-2,13,NA,TRBV29-1
CASSDVLGTVYEQYF,TGTGCCAGCAGTGACGTTCTTGGGACAGTCTACGAGCAGTACTTC,NA,TRBJ2-7,15,TRBD1,TRBV25-1
CSASEGRLNTEAFF,TGCAGTGCCTCCGAGGGCAGACTGAACACTGAAGCTTTCTTT,NA,TRBJ1-1,14,NA,TRBV20-1
CATKGLAGTDTQYF,TGTGCCACCAAGGGGCTAGCGGGTACAGATACGCAGTATTTT,NA,TRBJ2-3,14,TRBD2,TRBV25-1
CASTSIVDISYEQYF,TGTGCCAGCACCTCGATCGTAGACATCTCCTACGAGCAGTACTTC,NA,TRBJ2-7,15,NA,TRBV5-6
CASRGGLRDSNFPTF,TGTGCCAGCAGGGGCGGGTTGAGGGACTCCAACTTTCCGACCTTC,NA,TRBJ2-1,15,NA,TRBV7-9
CAWSETRPYEQYF,TGTGCCTGGAGTGAAACCAGACCGTACGAGCAGTACTTC,NA,TRBJ2-7,13,NA,TRBV30
CASSGGQRYF,TGCGCCAGCAGCGGGGGACAGAGGTACTTC,NA,TRBJ2-7,10,NA,TRBV10-1
CASSQEQGRLADTQYF,TGCGCCAGCAGCCAAGAACAGGGTAGATTGGCAGATACGCAGTATTTT,NA,TRBJ2-3,16,NA,TRBV4-3
CSARDPDASSYEQYF,TGCAGTGCTAGAGATCCCGATGCCTCCTCCTACGAGCAGTACTTC,NA,TRBJ2-7,15,NA,TRBV20-1
CASTQSAGSGSYSSYNEQFF,TGTGCCAGCACCCAATCGGCGGGTAGCGGGAGTTATAGCTCCTACAATGAGCAGTTCTTC,NA,TRBJ2-1,20,TRBD2,TRBV11-1
CASSSQTLANPRDNEQFF,TGCGCCAGCAGCTCGCAGACCCTAGCCAACCCGCGGGACAATGAGCAGTTCTTC,NA,TRBJ2-1,18,NA,TRBV4-3
CASSTTGDSNQPQHF,TGTGCCAGCAGCACCACGGGGGATAGCAATCAGCCCCAGCATTTT,NA,TRBJ1-5,15,NA,TRBV11-2
CASSENSGANVLTF,TGTGCCAGCAGTGAAAACTCTGGGGCCAACGTCCTGACTTTC,NA,TRBJ2-6,14,NA,TRBV28
CAIAMRRHSHEQYF,TGTGCCATCGCCATGCGACGCCATTCCCACGAGCAGTACTTC,NA,TRBJ2-7,14,NA,TRBV10-3
CASSLPRGSANTGELFF,TGTGCCAGCAGCTTACCCAGGGGGTCGGCGAACACCGGGGAGCTGTTTTTT,NA,TRBJ2-2,17,TRBD1,TRBV11-2
CASSLVDRDSYEQYF,TGTGCCAGCAGCTTGGTTGACAGGGACTCCTACGAGCAGTACTTC,NA,TRBJ2-7,15,TRBD1,TRBV5-6
CASSWDRVSGELFF,TGTGCCAGCAGTTGGGACAGGGTGTCCGGGGAGCTGTTTTTT,NA,TRBJ2-2,14,TRBD1,TRBV27